This passage covers 29 T cell receptor beta chains from one sample sequenced in a study of cytomegalovirus exposure and HLA in healthy donors. This PCR relied on a set of 60 Vbeta primers and 13 Jbeta primers. Clones were read by immunoSEQ multiplex PCR, and TCRdb kept only the in-frame ones, dropping some. Its table records roughly 80,000 clones. Source material: PBMCs. Source of these receptors: a man aged 45-65 years in good health and CMV-seronegative.

The V and J genes are TRBV27 and TRBJ1-5, with D unresolved. The CDR3 extends over 13 amino acids. V was shortened by 5 bases and J by 7 bases, with 12 bases between the two germline ends. Germline-derived CDR1 and CDR2 are MNHEY and SMNVEV (reference sequence). CDR3 sequence: CASSATAQQPQHF. CDR3 nucleotide sequence: TGTGCCAGCAGTGCCACAGCTCAACAGCCCCAGCATTTT.

The rearrangement joins TRBV6-1 to TRBJ1-6; D unclear. The germline V and J ends were trimmed by 4 bases and 7 bases, with 14 bases remaining between them. The CDR3 runs to 15 residues. Per germline, CDR1 MNHNS and CDR2 SASEGT. The CDR3 region has the DNA TGTGCCAGCAGTGCCGGATTAGCGGGAAATTCACCCCTCCACTTT. Translation: CASSAGLAGNSPLHF.

The chain joins TRBV7-9 to TRBJ1-1, with TRBD1 identical over 11 bases. V shed 7 bases, J shed 4 bases, and the junction held 5 bases outside the gene matches. Germline assignment: CDR1 SEHNR and CDR2 FQNEAQ (reference sequence). The CDR3 consists of 14 residues. The CDR3 coding sequence is TGTGCCAGCATCGGGGGGACAGGGGGCACTGAAGCTTTCTTT. It specifies CASIGGTGGTEAFF.

V gene TRBV7-3 combines with J gene TRBJ1-1, with 11 nucleotides matching TRBD1. This CDR3 has 15 amino acids. Trimming took 2 bases from V and 4 from J; bases not matched to a gene: 3. Germline V gene lookup returns CDR1 SGHTA and CDR2 FQGTGA. CDR3 loop: CASSLAGQGATEAFF. CDR3 DNA sequence: TGTGCCAGCAGCTTAGCTGGACAGGGGGCCACTGAAGCTTTCTTT.

This chain joins TRBV29-1 and TRBJ2-7, with no clear D. V was cut by 3 bases and J by 3 bases, with 9 bases left in between. Germline V lookup: CDR1 SQVTM, CDR2 ANQGSEA. CDR3 size: 12 residues. CDR3 loop: CSVERSSYEQYF. DNA for the CDR3: TGCAGCGTTGAGAGGAGCAGCTACGAGCAGTACTTC.

The chain joins TRBV11-3 to TRBJ2-5; TRBD1 is a possible D gene (5 bases). The CDR3 covers 12 residues. Germline V lookup: CDR1 SGHNT, CDR2 YENEEA. V lost 7 bases, J lost 1 base, and 7 bases lay in between. The CDR3 DNA sequence: TGTGCCAGCAAGGGGTTCCAAGAGACCCAGTACTTC. Amino acid sequence: CASKGFQETQYF.

The chain uses TRBV28 and TRBJ2-3; 9 bases are shared with TRBD1. J gave up 4 bases and V 5 bases, and 10 bases lay outside the gene matches. Germline lookup yields CDR1 MDHEN and CDR2 SYDVKM. The CDR3 totals 16 residues. The CDR3 reads CASSSPGQGAPDTQYF. Written as DNA, the CDR3 is TGTGCCAGCAGTAGTCCGGGACAGGGTGCGCCAGATACGCAGTATTTT. Based on the CDR3 plus reference TRBV28 and TRBJ2-3, the full variable domain is DVKVTQSSRYLVKRTGEKVFLECVQDMDHENMFWYRQDPGLGLRLIYFSYDVKMKEKGDIPEGYSVSREKKERFSLILESASTNQTSMYLCASSSPGQGAPDTQYFGPGTRLTVL.

Details on this clone: The same CDR3 also results from other DNA sequences found in this sample. J is TRBJ2-7 and V is TRBV6-5, with 9 bases matching TRBD1. Germline CDR1 is MNHEY and CDR2 is SVGAGI. Germline trimming cut 5 bases from V and 4 bases from J; bases unmatched to any gene: 9. The CDR3 totals 15 residues. The CDR3 nucleotides are TGTGCCAGCAGTGCAACCGGGACAGGGTTGTACGAGCAGTACTTC. This encodes CASSATGTGLYEQYF.

The rearrangement links TRBV7-2 to TRBJ2-7; 10 bases are shared with TRBD2. The CDR3 totals 16 residues. Trimming cost V 1 base and J 0 bases; bases outside gene matches: 3. Germline V lookup: CDR1 SGHTA, CDR2 FQGNSA. The CDR3 DNA follows: TGTGCCAGCAGCTTAGGACTAGCGGGTGGCTCCTACGAGCAGTACTTC. The encoded protein is CASSLGLAGGSYEQYF.

This chain links TRBV10-3 with TRBJ2-7; D is possibly TRBD1 (6 bases). Germline CDR1 is ENHRY and CDR2 is SYGVKD. Trimming took off 3 bases at V and 1 base at J, with 13 bases between the two ends. This CDR3 is 15 amino acids long. This chain's CDR3 is CAISDFRTVSYEQYF. CDR3 DNA: TGTGCCATCAGTGATTTCCGGACAGTGTCCTACGAGCAGTACTTC.

The chain has TRBV28 and TRBJ2-1; 9 bases are a match to TRBD1. The CDR3 runs to 16 residues. Germline V gives CDR1 MDHEN, CDR2 SYDVKM. Losses at the gene ends were 3 bases for V and 6 bases for J; bases not matched to a gene: 9. DNA for the CDR3: TGTGCCAGCAGTTTGCCGCCCGGGACAGGGATCAATGAGCAGTTCTTC. Translated, it gives CASSLPPGTGINEQFF. Full variable domain (rest looked up from reference TRBV28 and TRBJ2-1): DVKVTQSSRYLVKRTGEKVFLECVQDMDHENMFWYRQDPGLGLRLIYFSYDVKMKEKGDIPEGYSVSREKKERFSLILESASTNQTSMYLCASSLPPGTGINEQFFGPGTRLTVL.

The chain is built from TRBV6-6 and TRBJ1-5; 7 nucleotides line up with TRBD1. The J segment lost 3 bases and the V segment lost 11 bases, leaving 7 bases of the junction unmatched. CDR3 length: 13 residues. Germline assignment: CDR1 MNHNY and CDR2 SVGAGI (reference sequence). The CDR3 sequence is CASTGNTNQPQHF. The CDR3, as DNA: TGTGCCTCGACAGGGAATACCAATCAGCCCCAGCATTTT.

This chain connects TRBV7-3 to TRBJ2-7; 9 positions match TRBD2. The CDR3 is 13 amino acids. With 5 bases clipped from V and 5 bases from J, the junction kept 4 bases outside the gene matches. In germline, CDR1 is SGHTA, CDR2 FQGTGA. The CDR3 spells CASSPSGVNEQYF. CDR3 coding DNA: TGTGCCAGCAGCCCTAGCGGGGTGAACGAGCAGTACTTC. The entire variable domain, with the rest obtained from reference TRBV7-3 and TRBJ2-7, is as follows: GAGVSQTPSNKVTEKGKYVELRCDPISGHTALYWYRQSLGQGPEFLIYFQGTGAADDSGLPNDRFFAVRPEGSVSTLKIQRTERGDSAVYLCASSPSGVNEQYFGPGTRLTVT.

The chain uses TRBV4-2 and TRBJ2-7; D uncertain. Germline CDR1 LGHNA, CDR2 YNFKEQ. The CDR3 length is 15 residues. V gave up 4 bases and J gave up 2 bases, with 15 bases separating them. The CDR3, as DNA: TGTGCCAGCAGCCTCTTTTCATCAGGCCCCTACGAGCAGTACTTC. Amino acid sequence: CASSLFSSGPYEQYF.

The chain is built from TRBV28 and TRBJ1-3; D perhaps matches TRBD1 (6 bases). Germline CDR1 is MDHEN and CDR2 is SYDVKM. The CDR3 covers 17 residues. Trimming cost V 2 bases and J 0 bases, with 14 bases left between them. The CDR3 is CASSLITGPHSGNTIYF. The CDR3 nucleotides read TGTGCCAGCAGTTTAATTACAGGGCCTCACTCTGGAAACACCATATATTTT.

The gene calls are TRBV28 and TRBJ2-3, with TRBD1 matching 7 bases. CDR1 and CDR2 (germline): MDHEN, SYDVKM. V shed 3 bases, J shed 3 bases, and the junction held 6 bases outside the gene matches. This CDR3 has 15 amino acids. The CDR3 region is CASSFYRGVTDTQYF. The CDR3 nucleotides are TGTGCCAGCAGTTTCTACAGGGGAGTAACAGATACGCAGTATTTT.

This chain joins TRBV27 and TRBJ1-5; tentative D call: TRBD1 (5 bases). CDR1 MNHEY and CDR2 SMNVEV come from the germline V gene (reference sequence). The CDR3 consists of 15 residues. Trimming took off 5 bases at V and 1 base at J, with 12 bases between the two ends. CDR3 DNA sequence: TGTGCCAGCAGTCCTCAAGGGGTAAGCAATCAGCCCCAGCATTTT. It codes for CASSPQGVSNQPQHF.

The CDR3 sequence: CAWSVAGNYGYTF. CDR3 nucleotide sequence: TGTGCCTGGAGTGTAGCAGGGAACTATGGCTACACCTTC. The V gene is TRBV30, the J gene TRBJ1-2; D may be TRBD1 (5 bases). V was clipped by 0 bases and J by 2 bases, with 7 bases between them. Looked up from germline, CDR1 is GTSNPN and CDR2 is SVGIG (reference sequence). The CDR3 is 13 residues long.

This chain links TRBV10-2 with TRBJ2-1, with 15 nucleotides matching TRBD2. The J segment lost 7 bases and the V segment lost 5 bases, leaving 3 bases of the junction unmatched. The CDR3 extends over 15 amino acids. CDR1 and CDR2 (germline): WSHSY, SAAADI. Here the CDR3 reads CASSRGTSGGNEQFF. The CDR3 coding sequence is TGCGCCAGCAGTCGCGGGACTAGCGGGGGGAATGAGCAGTTCTTC.

The chain recombines TRBV28 with TRBJ1-1; 7 bases map to TRBD1. Trimming at V came to 7 bases and at J to 3 bases, leaving 8 bases not matched to a gene. CDR3 length: 14 residues. CDR1 is MDHEN, CDR2 SYDVKM, per germline. CDR3 sequence (DNA): TGTGCCAGCACCCCCGCGCAGGGGGACACTGAAGCTTTCTTT. It yields the protein CASTPAQGDTEAFF.

The genes are TRBV2 and TRBJ1-6; D gene unclear. The CDR3 sequence is 15 residues long. CDR1 SNHLY and CDR2 FYNNEI come from the germline V gene. V dropped 2 bases and J dropped 8 bases, with 13 bases sitting between them. CDR3 bases: TGTGCCAGCAGTGAAAGGCGGCCCCCAGATTCACCCCTCCACTTT. Translation gives CASSERRPPDSPLHF. Together with reference TRBV2 and TRBJ1-6, the CDR3 gives the full variable domain: EPEVTQTPSHQVTQMGQEVILRCVPISNHLYFYWYRQILGQKVEFLVSFYNNEISEKSEIFDDQFSVERPDGSNFTLKIRSTKLEDSAMYFCASSERRPPDSPLHFGNGTRLTVT.

The rearrangement joins TRBV14 to TRBJ2-3; TRBD1 might be the D (6 bases). Germline values: CDR1 SGHDN, CDR2 FVKESK. The ends were cut back, 3 bases at V and 6 bases at J, with 7 bases in the middle. The CDR3 is 12 residues long. The CDR3 DNA reads TGTGCCAGCAGCCAGCAGGGGGATACGCAGTATTTT. Protein: CASSQQGDTQYF.

The chain employs TRBV13 and TRBJ2-5, with a tentative D call TRBD2 (7 bases). Germline CDR1 is PRHDT and CDR2 is FYEKMQ (reference sequence). Trimming removed 6 bases from V and 4 bases from J, with 15 bases in between. This CDR3 has 14 residues. The CDR3 is CASRPGGPGETQYF. The CDR3 nucleotides are TGTGCCAGCAGGCCGGGGGGCCCGGGAGAGACCCAGTACTTC.

V usage is TRBV7-9 and J usage is TRBJ2-2; 8 positions agree with TRBD1. With 10 bases clipped from V and 4 bases from J, the junction kept 11 bases outside the gene matches. CDR1 SEHNR and CDR2 FQNEAQ come from the germline V gene (reference sequence). The CDR3 runs 15 residues. The DNA for the CDR3 is TGTGCCACCCAGTTGCAGGGGGCAAGCACCGGGGAGCTGTTTTTT. Encoded protein: CATQLQGASTGELFF.

The V and J genes are TRBV6-1 and TRBJ2-6; 9 bases align to TRBD1. Per germline, CDR1 MNHNS and CDR2 SASEGT. CDR3 length equals 15 residues. V was pared by 8 bases and J by 1 base, with 3 bases of the junction left unmatched. The CDR3 is CASLQGASGANVLTF. CDR3 in DNA: TGTGCCAGCCTACAGGGGGCGTCTGGGGCCAACGTCCTGACTTTC.

CDR3 bases: TGTGCCAGCAGCGTGAGGTATGCTAGCGGCTACAATGAGCAGTTCTTC. Translation: CASSVRYASGYNEQFF. The V gene is TRBV7-9, the J gene TRBJ2-1; 7 bases are shared with TRBD2. CDR1 is SEHNR, CDR2 FQNEAQ, per germline (reference sequence). Germline trimming cut 5 bases from V and 3 bases from J; bases unmatched to any gene: 10. The CDR3 spans 16 residues.

V usage is TRBV27 and J usage is TRBJ1-2, with 8 positions matching TRBD1. With 5 bases clipped from V and 8 bases from J, the junction kept 19 bases outside the gene matches. This CDR3 has 17 residues. Germline-derived CDR1 and CDR2 are MNHEY and SMNVEV (reference sequence). The CDR3 here is CASSVGYGQGVARGYTF. The CDR3 bases are TGTGCCAGCAGTGTCGGGTATGGACAGGGAGTAGCGAGAGGCTACACCTTC.

This rearrangement joins TRBV7-2 to TRBJ2-1, with 8 bases that match TRBD1. The CDR3 is 15 residues long. The J segment lost 7 bases and the V segment lost 4 bases, leaving 9 bases of the junction unmatched. Germline-derived CDR1 and CDR2 are SGHTA and FQGNSA. CDR3 sequence reads: CASSSQGASGNEQFF. Written as DNA, the CDR3 is TGTGCCAGCAGCTCCCAGGGGGCGTCTGGGAATGAGCAGTTCTTC.

The chain has TRBV28 and TRBJ1-5; D is unresolved. V lost 3 bases and J 4 bases, leaving 10 bases between the germline ends. This CDR3 spans 14 amino acids. The germline V gene encodes CDR1 MDHEN and CDR2 SYDVKM. CDR3 sequence (DNA): TGTGCCAGCAGTTTCCCGCAGGTTAATCAGCCCCAGCATTTT. This gives the protein CASSFPQVNQPQHF.